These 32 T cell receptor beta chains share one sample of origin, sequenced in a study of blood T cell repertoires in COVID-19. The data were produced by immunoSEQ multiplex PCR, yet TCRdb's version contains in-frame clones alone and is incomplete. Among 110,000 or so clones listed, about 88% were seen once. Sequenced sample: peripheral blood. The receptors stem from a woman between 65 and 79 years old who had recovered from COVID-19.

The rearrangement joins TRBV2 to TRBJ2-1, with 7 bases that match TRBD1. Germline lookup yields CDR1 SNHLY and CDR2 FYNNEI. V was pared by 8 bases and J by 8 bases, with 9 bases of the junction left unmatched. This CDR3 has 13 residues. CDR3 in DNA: TGTGCCAGCGGACAGGACGTCTGGGATGAGCAGTTCTTC. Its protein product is CASGQDVWDEQFF.

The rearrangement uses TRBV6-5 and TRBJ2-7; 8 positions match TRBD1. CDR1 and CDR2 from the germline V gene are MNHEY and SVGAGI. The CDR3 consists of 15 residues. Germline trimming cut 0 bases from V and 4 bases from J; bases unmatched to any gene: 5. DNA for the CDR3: TGTGCCAGCAGTTACTCCAGGGGGCCCCAATACGAGCAGTACTTC. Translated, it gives CASSYSRGPQYEQYF.

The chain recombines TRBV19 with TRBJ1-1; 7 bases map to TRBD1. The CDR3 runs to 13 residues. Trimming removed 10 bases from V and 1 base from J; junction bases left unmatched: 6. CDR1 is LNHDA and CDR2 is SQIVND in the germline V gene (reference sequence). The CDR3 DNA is TGTGCCACCCGACAGGGACAGAACACTGAAGCTTTCTTT. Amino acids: CATRQGQNTEAFF.

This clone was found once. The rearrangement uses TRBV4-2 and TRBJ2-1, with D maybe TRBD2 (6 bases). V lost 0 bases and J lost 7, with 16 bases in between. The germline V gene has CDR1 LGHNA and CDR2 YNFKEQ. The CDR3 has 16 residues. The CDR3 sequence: CASSQDSAGPKNEQFF. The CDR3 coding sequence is TGTGCCAGCAGCCAAGATTCGGCGGGGCCTAAAAATGAGCAGTTCTTC.

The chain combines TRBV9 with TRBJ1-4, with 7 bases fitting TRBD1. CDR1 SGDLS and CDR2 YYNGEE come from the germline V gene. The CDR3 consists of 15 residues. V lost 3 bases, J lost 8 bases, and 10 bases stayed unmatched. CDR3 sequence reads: CASSESTGVGEKLFF. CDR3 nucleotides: TGTGCCAGCAGCGAAAGTACAGGGGTTGGCGAAAAACTGTTTTTT.

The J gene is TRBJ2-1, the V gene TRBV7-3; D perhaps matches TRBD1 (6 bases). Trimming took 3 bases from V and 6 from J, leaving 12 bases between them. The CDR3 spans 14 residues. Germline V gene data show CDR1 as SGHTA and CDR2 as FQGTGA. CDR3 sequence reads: CASSFGTRSNEQFF. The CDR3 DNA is TGTGCCAGCAGCTTCGGGACAAGGTCCAATGAGCAGTTCTTC.

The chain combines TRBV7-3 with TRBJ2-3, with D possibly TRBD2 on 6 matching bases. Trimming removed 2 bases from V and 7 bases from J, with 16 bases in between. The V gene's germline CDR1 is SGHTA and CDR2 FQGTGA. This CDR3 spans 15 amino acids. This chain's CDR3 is CASSLDPRDLNTQYF. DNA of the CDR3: TGTGCCAGCAGCTTAGACCCCCGGGACTTGAATACGCAGTATTTT.

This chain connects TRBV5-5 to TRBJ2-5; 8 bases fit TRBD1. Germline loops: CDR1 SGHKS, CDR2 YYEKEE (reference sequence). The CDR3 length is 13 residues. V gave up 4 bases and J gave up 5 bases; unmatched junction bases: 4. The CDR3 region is CASSRTGSETQYF. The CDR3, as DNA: TGTGCCAGCAGCCGGACAGGGTCCGAGACCCAGTACTTC.

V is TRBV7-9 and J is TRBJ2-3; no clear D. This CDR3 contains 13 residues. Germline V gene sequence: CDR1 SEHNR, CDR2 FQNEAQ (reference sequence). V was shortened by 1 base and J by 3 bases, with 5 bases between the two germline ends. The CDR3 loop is CASSLVMTDTQYF. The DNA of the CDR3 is TGTGCCAGCAGCTTAGTTATGACAGATACGCAGTATTTT.

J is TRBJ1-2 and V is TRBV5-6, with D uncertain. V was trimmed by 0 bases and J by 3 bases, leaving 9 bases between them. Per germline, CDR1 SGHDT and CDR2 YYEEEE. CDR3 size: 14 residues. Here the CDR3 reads CASSLVVPDYGYTF. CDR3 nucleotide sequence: TGTGCCAGCAGCTTGGTCGTCCCAGACTATGGCTACACCTTC.

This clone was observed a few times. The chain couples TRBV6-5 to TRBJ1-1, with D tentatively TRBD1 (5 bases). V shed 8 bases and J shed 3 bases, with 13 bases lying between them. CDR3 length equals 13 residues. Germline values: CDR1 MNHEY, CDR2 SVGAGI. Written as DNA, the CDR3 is TGTGCCAGCCGTTGGGGGAGGGACACTGAAGCTTTCTTT. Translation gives CASRWGRDTEAFF.

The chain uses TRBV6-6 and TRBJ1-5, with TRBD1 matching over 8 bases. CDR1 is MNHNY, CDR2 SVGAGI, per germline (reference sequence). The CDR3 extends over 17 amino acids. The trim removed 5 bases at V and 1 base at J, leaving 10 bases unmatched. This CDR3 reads CASSPGIRTGSNQPQHF. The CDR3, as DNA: TGTGCCAGCAGTCCGGGGATAAGGACAGGGAGCAATCAGCCCCAGCATTTT.

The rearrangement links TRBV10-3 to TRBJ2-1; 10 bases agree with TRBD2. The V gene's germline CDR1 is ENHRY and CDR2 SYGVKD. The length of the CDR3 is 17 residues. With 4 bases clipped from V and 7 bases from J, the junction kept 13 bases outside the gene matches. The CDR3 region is CAISGAGSGRAQNEQFF. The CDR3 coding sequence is TGTGCCATCAGTGGAGCGGGAAGCGGGAGGGCCCAGAATGAGCAGTTCTTC.

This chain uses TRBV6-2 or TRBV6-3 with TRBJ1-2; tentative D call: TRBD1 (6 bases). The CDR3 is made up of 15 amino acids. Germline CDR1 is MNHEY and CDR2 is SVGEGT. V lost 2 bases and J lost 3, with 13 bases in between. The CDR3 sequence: CASSYTGQLYYGYTF. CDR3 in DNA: TGTGCCAGCAGTTACACCGGACAGCTCTACTATGGCTACACCTTC.

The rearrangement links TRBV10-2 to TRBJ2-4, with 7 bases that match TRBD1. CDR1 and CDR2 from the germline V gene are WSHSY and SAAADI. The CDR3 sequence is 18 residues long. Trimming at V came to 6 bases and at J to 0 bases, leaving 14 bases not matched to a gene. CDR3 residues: CASSADRKNFLAKNIQYF. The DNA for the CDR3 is TGCGCCAGCAGCGCGGACAGGAAAAACTTTCTAGCCAAAAACATTCAGTACTTC.

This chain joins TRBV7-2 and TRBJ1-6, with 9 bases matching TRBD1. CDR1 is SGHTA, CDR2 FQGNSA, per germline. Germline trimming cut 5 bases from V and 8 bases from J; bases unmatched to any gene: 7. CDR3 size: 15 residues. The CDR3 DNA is TGTGCCAGCAGCCCCAAGACAGGGGGGGATTCACCCCTCCACTTT. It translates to CASSPKTGGDSPLHF. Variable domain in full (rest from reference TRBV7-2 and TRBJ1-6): GAGVSQSPSNKVTEKGKDVELRCDPISGHTALYWYRQSLGQGLEFLIYFQGNSAPDKSGLPSDRFSAERTGGSVSTLTIQRTQQEDSAVYLCASSPKTGGDSPLHFGNGTRLTVT.

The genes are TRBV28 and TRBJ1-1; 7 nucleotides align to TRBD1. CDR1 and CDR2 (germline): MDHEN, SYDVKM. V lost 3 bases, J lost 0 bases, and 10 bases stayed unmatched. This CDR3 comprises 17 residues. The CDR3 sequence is CASSFLRAGGMNTEAFF. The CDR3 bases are TGTGCCAGCAGTTTCTTAAGGGCAGGGGGGATGAACACTGAAGCTTTCTTT.

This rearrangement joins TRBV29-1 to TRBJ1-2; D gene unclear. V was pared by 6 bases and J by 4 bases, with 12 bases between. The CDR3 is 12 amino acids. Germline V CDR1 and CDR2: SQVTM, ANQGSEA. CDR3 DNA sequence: TGCAGCGTCGACGTAGCGGGCTATGGCTACACCTTC. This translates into CSVDVAGYGYTF.

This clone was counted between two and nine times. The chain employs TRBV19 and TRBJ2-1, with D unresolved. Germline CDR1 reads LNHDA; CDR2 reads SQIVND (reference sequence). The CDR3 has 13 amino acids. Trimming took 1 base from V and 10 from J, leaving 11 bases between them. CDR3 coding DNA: TGTGCCAGTAGTATAGGCGGCTTGCGAGAGCAGTTCTTC. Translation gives CASSIGGLREQFF.

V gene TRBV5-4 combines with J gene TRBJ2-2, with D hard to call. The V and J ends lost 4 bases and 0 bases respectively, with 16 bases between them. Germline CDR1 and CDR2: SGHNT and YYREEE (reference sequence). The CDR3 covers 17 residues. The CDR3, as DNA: TGTGCCAGCAGCGCACACACAGCTACCGCGAACACCGGGGAGCTGTTTTTT. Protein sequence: CASSAHTATANTGELFF.

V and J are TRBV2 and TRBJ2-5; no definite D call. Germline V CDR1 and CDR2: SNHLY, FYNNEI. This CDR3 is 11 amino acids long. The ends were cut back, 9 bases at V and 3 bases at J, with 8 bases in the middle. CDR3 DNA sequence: TGTGCCAGACACCAAAAAGAGACCCAGTACTTC. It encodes CARHQKETQYF.

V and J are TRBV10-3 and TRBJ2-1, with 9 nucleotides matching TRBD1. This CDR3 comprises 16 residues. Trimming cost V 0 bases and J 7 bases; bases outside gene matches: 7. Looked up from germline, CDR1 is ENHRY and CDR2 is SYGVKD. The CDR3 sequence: CAISESHGTGKNEQFF. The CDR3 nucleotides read TGTGCCATCAGTGAGTCCCACGGGACAGGGAAGAATGAGCAGTTCTTC.

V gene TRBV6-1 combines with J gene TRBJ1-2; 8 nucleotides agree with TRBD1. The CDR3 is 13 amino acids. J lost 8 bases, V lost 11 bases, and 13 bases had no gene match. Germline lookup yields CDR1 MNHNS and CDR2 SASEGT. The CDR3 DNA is TGTGCCGGGAAAACAGGGGGTGAGCAAGGCTACACCTTC. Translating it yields CAGKTGGEQGYTF.

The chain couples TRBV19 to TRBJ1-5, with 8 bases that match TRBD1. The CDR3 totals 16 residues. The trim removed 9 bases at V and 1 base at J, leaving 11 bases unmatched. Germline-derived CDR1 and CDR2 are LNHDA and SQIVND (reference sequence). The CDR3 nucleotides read TGTGCCAGCTACCCCAGGGGGCTGAGGAGCAATCAGCCCCAGCATTTT. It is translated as CASYPRGLRSNQPQHF.

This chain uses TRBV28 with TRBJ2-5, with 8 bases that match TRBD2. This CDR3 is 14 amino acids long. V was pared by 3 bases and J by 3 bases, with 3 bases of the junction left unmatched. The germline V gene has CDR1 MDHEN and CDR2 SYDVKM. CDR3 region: CASSFSGTKETQYF. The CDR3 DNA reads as TGTGCCAGCAGTTTTAGCGGGACCAAAGAGACCCAGTACTTC.

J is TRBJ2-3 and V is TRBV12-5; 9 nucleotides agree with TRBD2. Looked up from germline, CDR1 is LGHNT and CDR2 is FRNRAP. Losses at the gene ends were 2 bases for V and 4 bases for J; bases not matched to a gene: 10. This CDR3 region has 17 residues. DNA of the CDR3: TGTGCTAGTGGTTTGCCTCCGCCCAGCGGGAGGCCAGATACGCAGTATTTT. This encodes CASGLPPPSGRPDTQYF.

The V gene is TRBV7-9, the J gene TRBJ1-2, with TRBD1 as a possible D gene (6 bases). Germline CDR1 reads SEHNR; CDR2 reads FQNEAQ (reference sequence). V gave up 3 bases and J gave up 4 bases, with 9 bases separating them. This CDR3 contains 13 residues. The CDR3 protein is CASSFDRIYGYTF. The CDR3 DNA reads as TGTGCCAGCAGCTTCGACAGGATCTATGGCTACACCTTC.

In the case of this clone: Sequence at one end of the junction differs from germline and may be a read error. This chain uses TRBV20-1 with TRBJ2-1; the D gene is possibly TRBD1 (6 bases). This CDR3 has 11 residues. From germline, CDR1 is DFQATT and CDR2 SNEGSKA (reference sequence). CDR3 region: CSARDTGEQFF. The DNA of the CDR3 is TGCAGTGCTCGAGACACAGGGGAGCAGTTCTTC.

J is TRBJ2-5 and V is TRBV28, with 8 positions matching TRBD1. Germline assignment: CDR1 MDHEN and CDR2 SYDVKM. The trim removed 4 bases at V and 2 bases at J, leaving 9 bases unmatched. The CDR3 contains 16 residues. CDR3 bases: TGTGCCAGCAGTTCAGTTCAGGGGGCGCTACAAGAGACCCAGTACTTC. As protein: CASSSVQGALQETQYF.

CDR3 DNA: TGTGCCACCAGCAAGAACACCCAAGAGACCCAGTACTTC. Protein sequence: CATSKNTQETQYF. This rearrangement joins TRBV15 to TRBJ2-5; D remains ambiguous. CDR1 is LNHNV and CDR2 is YYDKDF in the germline V gene (reference sequence). The CDR3 runs to 13 residues. V shed 4 bases and J shed 1 base, with 7 bases lying between them.

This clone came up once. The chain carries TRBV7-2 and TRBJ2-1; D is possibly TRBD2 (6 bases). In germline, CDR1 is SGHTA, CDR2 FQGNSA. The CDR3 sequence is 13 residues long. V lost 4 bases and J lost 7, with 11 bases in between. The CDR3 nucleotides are TGTGCCAGCAGCTCCGTCCGGGGGAATGAGCAGTTCTTC. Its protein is CASSSVRGNEQFF.

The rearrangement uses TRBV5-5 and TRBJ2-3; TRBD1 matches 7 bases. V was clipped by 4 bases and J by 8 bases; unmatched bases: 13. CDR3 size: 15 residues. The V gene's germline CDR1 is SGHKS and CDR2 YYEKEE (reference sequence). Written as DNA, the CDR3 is TGTGCCAGCAGCCCGGGACAGACGGGAATGGGTACGCAGTATTTT. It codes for CASSPGQTGMGTQYF.